Ten or more counts support the clone carrying this TCR beta chain. TCR beta CDR3 regions were amplified from RNA. During a first-round RT-PCR of the TCR CDR3, the HTBI primer set was used. TCRdb fed the multiplex PCR reads into MiXCR, producing one record per CDR3 protein. This sample has under 300,000 distinct CDR3 sequences, with 20% to 25% found just once. The data originate from a study of T cells in Graves' hyperthyroidism and ophthalmopathy. The V gene's germline CDR1 is SNHLY and CDR2 FYNNEI. This CDR3 region has 14 residues. The germline V and J ends were trimmed by 6 bases and 3 bases, with 14 bases remaining between them. Diagnoses rested on clinical symptoms, serum thyroxine and TRAb, thyroid ultrasound and orbital computed tomography. Each 10 ml fresh peripheral blood draw supplied the PBMCs.

This rearrangement joins TRBV2 to TRBJ1-1; TRBD1 might be the D (5 bases). Sample: blood. The sequence was obtained from a man in his forties with Graves' hyperthyroidism that later progressed to Graves' ophthalmopathy. In DNA, the CDR3 is TGTGCCAGCAGGTGGGACCCCGGAGACACTGAAGCTTTCTTT. Translated, it gives CASRWDPGDTEAFF.